This T cell receptor (beta chain) was recovered during a study of blood T cell repertoires in COVID-19. Study-wide context: The United States, Italy and Spain were the sources of the acute and convalescent COVID-19 samples.

This CDR3 has 16 residues. The data were produced by immunoSEQ multiplex PCR, yet TCRdb's version contains in-frame clones alone and is incomplete. The table includes about 120,000 clones, 80% to 90% detected once. The receptor was isolated from a woman in her 50s with acute or convalescent COVID-19. Sequenced sample: peripheral blood. The gene calls are TRBV21-1 and TRBJ1-5; the table's TRBD1 call for D was not verified on the DNA. TRBV21-1 is a known pseudogene. CDR3 sequence (DNA): TGTGCCAGCAGCAAAGTGGGCCAGCTCCCCAATCAGCCCCAGCATTTT. Translated, it gives CASSKVGQLPNQPQHF.